The 32 T cell receptor beta chains below come from one sample, sequenced in a study of blood T cell repertoires in COVID-19. The table came from immunoSEQ multiplex PCR; TCRdb's copy has only in-frame clones and leaves some out. The sample includes approximately 200,000 clones, 88% seen only once; the top ten take 2.5% to 3.5%. What was sequenced was peripheral blood. These receptors were obtained from a woman aged 55-69 years with acute or convalescent COVID-19.

J is TRBJ2-7 and V is TRBV19, with a weak D call TRBD2 (6 bases). V lost 5 bases to trimming and J lost 0 bases, with 14 bases between them. CDR1 is LNHDA and CDR2 is SQIVND in the germline V gene (reference sequence). There are 15 residues in the CDR3. CDR3 DNA sequence: TGTGCCAGTAGTTCTGGACGGGAGAGCTCCTACGAGCAGTACTTC. Its translation is CASSSGRESSYEQYF. The full variable domain, rest sourced from reference TRBV19 and TRBJ2-7, is DGGITQSPKYLFRKEGQNVTLSCEQNLNHDAMYWYRQDPGQGLRLIYYSQIVNDFQKGDIAEGYSVSREKKESFPLTVTSAQKNPTAFYLCASSSGRESSYEQYFGPGTRLTVT.

This chain connects TRBV19 to TRBJ1-4; no firm D call. From germline, CDR1 is LNHDA and CDR2 SQIVND (reference sequence). Between the trimmed V and J ends, which lost 2 bases and 5 bases, there was a span of 12 bases. The CDR3 length is 15 residues. CDR3 nucleotides: TGTGCCAGTAGTATACAATCGACGGGGAATGAAAAACTGTTTTTT. This codes for CASSIQSTGNEKLFF. Full variable domain (outside the CDR3, taken from reference TRBV19 and TRBJ1-4): DGGITQSPKYLFRKEGQNVTLSCEQNLNHDAMYWYRQDPGQGLRLIYYSQIVNDFQKGDIAEGYSVSREKKESFPLTVTSAQKNPTAFYLCASSIQSTGNEKLFFGSGTQLSVL.

The rearrangement links TRBV6-6 to TRBJ1-1; TRBD1 might be the D (6 bases). Trimming stripped 4 bases from V and 6 bases from J, with 12 bases between. The CDR3 spans 13 residues. The germline gives CDR1 MNHNY, CDR2 SVGAGI (reference sequence). In DNA, the CDR3 is TGTGCCAGCAGTTCGCACAGGGCTCCTGAAGCTTTCTTT. This gives the protein CASSSHRAPEAFF.

The CDR3 sequence: CASSQSGLAVSTDTQYF. Here the CDR3 DNA reads TGTGCCAGCAGCCAATCCGGACTAGCGGTTAGCACAGATACGCAGTATTTT. The chain links TRBV3-1 (or the pseudogene TRBV3-2) to TRBJ2-3; 10 bases are a match to TRBD2. After removal of 2 bases from V and 0 bases from J, the junction contained 5 bases not matched to a gene. The V gene's germline CDR1 is LGHDT and CDR2 YNNKEL (reference sequence). The CDR3 contains 17 residues.

The rearrangement links TRBV19 to TRBJ1-5; 7 nucleotides align to TRBD1. Germline V gives CDR1 LNHDA, CDR2 SQIVND (reference sequence). The CDR3 runs to 15 residues. V lost 10 bases to trimming and J lost 1 base; unmatched junction nucleotides: 10. The CDR3 loop is CATNTGTVSNQPQHF. The CDR3 DNA sequence: TGTGCCACTAACACCGGGACAGTGAGCAATCAGCCCCAGCATTTT.

The chain is built from TRBV2 and TRBJ2-3, with D tentatively TRBD1 (5 bases). This CDR3 spans 15 amino acids. Germline V CDR1 and CDR2: SNHLY, FYNNEI. V was clipped by 1 base and J by 1 base, with 9 bases between them. The CDR3 loop is CASSEGMGRTDTQYF. In DNA form, the CDR3 reads TGTGCCAGCAGTGAAGGGATGGGGCGCACAGATACGCAGTATTTT.

This clone was seen only once. The gene calls are TRBV4-3 and TRBJ1-3; D is ambiguous. The V gene's germline CDR1 is LGHNA and CDR2 YSLEER. The germline V and J ends were trimmed by 0 bases and 2 bases, with 8 bases remaining between them. The CDR3 runs 15 residues. In DNA, the CDR3 is TGCGCCAGCAGCCAAGATCTCGGGGCTGGAAACACCATATATTTT. This translates into CASSQDLGAGNTIYF.

The genes are TRBV6-5 and TRBJ1-2; D not resolved. V lost 3 bases and J lost 7, with 15 bases in between. The CDR3 is 14 residues long. Germline lookup yields CDR1 MNHEY and CDR2 SVGAGI. As DNA, the CDR3 is TGTGCCAGCAGTTATTCGCAGGTAGCGCGTGGCTACACCTTC. Translating gives CASSYSQVARGYTF.

This clone has only one observation. V gene TRBV7-9 combines with J gene TRBJ2-5; 7 positions agree with TRBD2. The CDR3 spans 14 residues. J was trimmed by 5 bases and V by 4 bases; bases with no gene match: 7. Looked up from germline, CDR1 is SEHNR and CDR2 is FQNEAQ (reference sequence). The CDR3 bases are TGTGCCAGCAGCTCGTCCAGGCGGGGGGAGACCCAGTACTTC. Its protein is CASSSSRRGETQYF.

The chain combines TRBV14 with TRBJ1-2; the D gene is possibly TRBD1 (6 bases). V lost 5 bases and J lost 4, with 20 bases in between. Germline CDR1 is SGHDN and CDR2 is FVKESK. This CDR3 region has 16 residues. The CDR3 here is CASSLGRLGQLYGYTF. CDR3 nucleotides: TGTGCCAGCAGCTTAGGGCGGTTGGGACAACTCTATGGCTACACCTTC.

The chain has TRBV7-8 and TRBJ2-1, with D possibly matching TRBD2 (6 bases). V was clipped by 5 bases and J by 4 bases, with 15 bases between them. The CDR3 extends over 15 amino acids. The germline CDR1 and CDR2 sequences are SGHVS and FQNEAQ. Here the CDR3 DNA reads TGTGCCAGCAGCCGCGGGAACCGATTGTACAATGAGCAGTTCTTC. Protein sequence: CASSRGNRLYNEQFF.

This clone was detected once. The V gene is TRBV6-1, the J gene TRBJ2-7; 10 nucleotides line up with TRBD2. In germline, CDR1 is MNHNS, CDR2 SASEGT. The CDR3 has 16 residues. V dropped 2 bases and J dropped 4; count of bases not matched to a gene: 8. CDR3 amino acids: CASSERSSGSLYEQYF. CDR3 coding DNA: TGTGCCAGCAGTGAAAGGTCTAGCGGGAGTCTGTACGAGCAGTACTTC.

V and J are TRBV5-1 and TRBJ2-7, with D perhaps matching TRBD2 (5 bases). The V end was cut by 5 bases, the J end by 5 bases, with 20 bases between. Germline V CDR1 and CDR2: SGHRS, YFSETQ. The CDR3 sequence is 15 residues long. The CDR3 DNA follows: TGCGCCAGCAGGAAACAAGGACTGCCGGTCCACGAGCAGTACTTC. This gives the protein CASRKQGLPVHEQYF.

The chain couples TRBV14 to TRBJ2-7; TRBD1 matches 7 bases. Germline V gene data show CDR1 as SGHDN and CDR2 as FVKESK. The CDR3 has 17 amino acids. The V and J ends lost 0 bases and 3 bases, in that order; junction bases with no gene match: 11. The CDR3 sequence: CASSQDVGQGDNYEQYF. CDR3 sequence (DNA): TGTGCCAGCAGCCAAGATGTTGGGCAGGGGGATAACTACGAGCAGTACTTC.

This chain links TRBV10-1 with TRBJ2-1; 7 bases map to TRBD2. The CDR3 loop spans 15 amino acids. V gave up 5 bases and J gave up 0 bases; unmatched junction bases: 4. CDR1 WNHNN and CDR2 SYGVQD come from the germline V gene (reference sequence). CDR3 protein: CASSLTGGSYNEQFF. CDR3 DNA sequence: TGCGCCAGCAGTCTGACGGGGGGCTCCTACAATGAGCAGTTCTTC.

The chain combines TRBV18 with TRBJ2-7; the match to TRBD1 covers 10 bases. Germline V gene sequence: CDR1 KGHSH, CDR2 LQKENI. Trimming cost V 4 bases and J 4 bases; bases outside gene matches: 7. This CDR3 spans 15 amino acids. CDR3: CASSRTTGGAYEQYF. CDR3 DNA: TGTGCCAGCTCACGAACGACAGGGGGCGCGTACGAGCAGTACTTC.

The chain is built from TRBV10-3 and TRBJ2-1, with no clear D. Deletions cut 5 bases from V and 4 bases from J, with 12 bases between. The length of the CDR3 is 14 residues. Germline assignment: CDR1 ENHRY and CDR2 SYGVKD. This CDR3 is CAISYSSIYNEQFF. In nucleotides, the CDR3 is TGTGCCATCAGTTATAGTAGCATTTACAATGAGCAGTTCTTC.

This clone was found once. The rearrangement links TRBV7-9 to TRBJ2-7; no definite D call. V was shortened by 5 bases and J by 4 bases, with 12 bases between the two germline ends. The CDR3 spans 13 residues. CDR1 and CDR2 (germline): SEHNR, FQNEAQ (reference sequence). The CDR3 protein is CASSHTAGYEQYF. For the CDR3, the DNA is TGTGCCAGCAGCCACACCGCCGGGTACGAGCAGTACTTC.

The chain has TRBV18 and TRBJ2-2; 10 nucleotides line up with TRBD1. The CDR3 sequence is 16 residues long. Trimming took 2 bases from V and 7 from J; bases not matched to a gene: 7. Germline V gene lookup returns CDR1 KGHSH and CDR2 LQKENI. The CDR3, as DNA: TGTGCCAGCTCACCATGGACAGGGGGGCATGGCGGGGAGCTGTTTTTT. It specifies CASSPWTGGHGGELFF.

This sequence joins TRBV5-6 and TRBJ2-2; weak D call: TRBD2 (6 bases). This CDR3 is built from 15 residues. Trimming took 4 bases from V and 1 from J, leaving 11 bases between them. The germline V gene has CDR1 SGHDT and CDR2 YYEEEE. CDR3 region: CASSLDGGNTGELFF. In DNA, the CDR3 is TGTGCCAGCAGCCTCGACGGGGGGAACACCGGGGAGCTGTTTTTT.

This chain uses TRBV5-1 with TRBJ1-2, with 9 nucleotides matching TRBD1. Germline V gene sequence: CDR1 SGHRS, CDR2 YFSETQ. Trimming at V came to 3 bases and at J to 3 bases, leaving 15 bases not matched to a gene. The CDR3 covers 18 residues. CDR3 coding DNA: TGCGCCAGCAGCTCTCAATCCCCTGGGACAGGGCAACACTATGGCTACACCTTC. As protein: CASSSQSPGTGQHYGYTF.

V usage is TRBV3-1 (or the pseudogene TRBV3-2) and J usage is TRBJ2-1; 12 nucleotides line up with TRBD1. This CDR3 region has 15 residues. V trimming: 4 bases; J trimming: 12 bases; junction bases outside the gene matches: 10. The germline V gene has CDR1 LGHDT and CDR2 YNNKEL (reference sequence). CDR3 DNA sequence: TGTGCCAGCAGCCTCCCCGGGACAGGGGGCGAGAGGCAGTTCTTC. The encoded protein is CASSLPGTGGERQFF.

The V and J genes are TRBV10-1 and TRBJ1-1; no definite D call. With 6 bases removed from V and 5 bases from J, the gap between germline ends came to 16 bases. Germline V gene data show CDR1 as WNHNN and CDR2 as SYGVQD (reference sequence). This CDR3 contains 14 residues. The CDR3, as DNA: TGCGCCAGCAGAAGAGGCGGCGCGGGGACTGAAGCTTTCTTT. Amino acids: CASRRGGAGTEAFF.

The chain combines TRBV5-1 with TRBJ2-1, with 10 bases that match TRBD2. Losses at the gene ends were 4 bases for V and 8 bases for J; bases not matched to a gene: 6. Germline V CDR1 and CDR2: SGHRS, YFSETQ. The CDR3 has 14 residues. The CDR3 coding sequence is TGCGCCAGCAGCGCTAGCGGGGGCATCGATGAGCAGTTCTTC. It translates to CASSASGGIDEQFF.

The J gene is TRBJ2-7, the V gene TRBV5-4; 14 bases agree with TRBD2. Germline V gene data show CDR1 as SGHNT and CDR2 as YYREEE (reference sequence). This CDR3 spans 16 amino acids. J gave up 3 bases and V 4 bases, and 6 bases lay outside the gene matches. This CDR3 reads CASSGGTSGSLYEQYF. The CDR3 nucleotides read TGTGCCAGCAGCGGAGGGACTAGCGGGAGTCTCTACGAGCAGTACTTC. The full variable domain, in which reference TRBV5-4 and TRBJ2-7 provide the parts outside the CDR3, is ETGVTQSPTHLIKTRGQQVTLRCSSQSGHNTVSWYQQALGQGPQFIFQYYREEENGRGNFPPRFSGLQFPNYSSELNVNALELDDSALYLCASSGGTSGSLYEQYFGPGTRLTVT.

The CDR3 reads CASSHPGVWSYEQYF. In nucleotides, the CDR3 is TGTGCCAGCAGCCATCCGGGGGTTTGGAGCTACGAGCAGTACTTC. The chain couples TRBV3-1 (or the pseudogene TRBV3-2) to TRBJ2-7, with D perhaps TRBD2 (6 bases). Trimming removed 3 bases at V and 3 bases at J, with 15 bases between. Germline V gene lookup returns CDR1 LGHDT and CDR2 YNNKEL (reference sequence). The CDR3 has 15 amino acids.

V is TRBV4-2 and J is TRBJ1-5; 11 bases map to TRBD1. CDR1 and CDR2 from the germline V gene are LGHNA and YNFKEQ. The junction had 10 bases not matched to a gene; V was cut back by 4 bases and J by 2 bases. The CDR3 runs to 18 residues. CDR3 in amino acids: CASSPRTGGARGNQPQHF. The CDR3, as DNA: TGTGCCAGCAGCCCCCGGACAGGGGGCGCAAGGGGCAATCAGCCCCAGCATTTT.

The chain couples TRBV27 to TRBJ1-1, with 10 bases fitting TRBD1. The CDR3 loop spans 17 amino acids. Germline loops: CDR1 MNHEY, CDR2 SMNVEV (reference sequence). Trimming at V came to 4 bases and at J to 4 bases, leaving 12 bases not matched to a gene. CDR3 residues: CASSSGQGTARGTEAFF. In DNA form, the CDR3 reads TGTGCCAGCAGTTCGGGACAGGGGACTGCCAGGGGCACTGAAGCTTTCTTT.

This clone has more than one count but fewer than ten. The rearrangement uses TRBV30 and TRBJ1-5, with D perhaps TRBD1 (5 bases). Germline CDR1 reads GTSNPN; CDR2 reads SVGIG (reference sequence). This CDR3 has 16 residues. Trimming removed 4 bases from V and 4 bases from J, with 20 bases in between. In DNA, the CDR3 is TGTGCCTGGAAAACTCGGGGAGGGGATAGGAATCAGCCCCAGCATTTT. Its protein is CAWKTRGGDRNQPQHF. Using reference TRBV30 and TRBJ1-5 for the parts outside the CDR3, the full variable domain is SQTIHQWPATLVQPVGSPLSLECTVEGTSNPNLYWYRQAAGRGLQLLFYSVGIGQISSEVPQNLSASRPQDRQFILSSKKLLLSDSGFYLCAWKTRGGDRNQPQHFGDGTRLSIL.

V usage is TRBV18 and J usage is TRBJ1-1; TRBD1 agrees at 12 bases. The J segment lost 1 base and the V segment lost 5 bases, leaving 11 bases of the junction unmatched. The CDR3 contains 18 residues. Looked up from germline, CDR1 is KGHSH and CDR2 is LQKENI. The CDR3 region is CASSSIGTGGTKNTEAFF. In DNA, the CDR3 is TGTGCCAGCTCATCTATAGGGACAGGGGGCACCAAGAACACTGAAGCTTTCTTT. Supplemented by reference TRBV18 and TRBJ1-1, the full variable domain reads NAGVMQNPRHLVRRRGQEARLRCSPMKGHSHVYWYRQLPEEGLKFMVYLQKENIIDESGMPKERFSAEFPKEGPSILRIQQVVRGDSAAYFCASSSIGTGGTKNTEAFFGQGTRLTVV.

The J gene is TRBJ2-2, the V gene TRBV25-1, with 7 bases matching TRBD1. Germline loops: CDR1 MGHDK, CDR2 SYGVNS. The V gene end was trimmed by 8 bases and the J gene end by 5 bases; junction bases not matched to a gene: 8. The CDR3 spans 14 residues. CDR3 nucleotide sequence: TGTGCCAGCCATGAACAGGGGTGGACCGGGGAGCTGTTTTTT. This codes for CASHEQGWTGELFF.

This clone was recorded a few times. The chain has TRBV4-1 and TRBJ2-7, with D maybe TRBD1 (6 bases). The length of the CDR3 is 15 residues. The ends were cut back, 1 base at V and 3 bases at J, with 13 bases in the middle. Germline V CDR1 and CDR2: MGHRA, YSYEKL. For the CDR3, the DNA is TGCGCCAGCAGCCAAGTCCTTTTAGGGGGCTACGAGCAGTACTTC. Encoded protein: CASSQVLLGGYEQYF.